What follows are 14 T cell receptor beta chains derived from one specimen sequenced in a study of OX40 agonist ivuxolimab in advanced cancers. Clones were sequenced by immunoSEQ multiplex PCR, and TCRdb holds only the in-frame ones, with some missing. The data show approximately 76,000 clones, about 88% seen once. The specimen comprised CD4+ or CD8+ T cells sorted from blood, sampled in a trial of the OX40 agonist ivuxolimab. Receptors originate from an adult with an advanced solid tumor such as melanoma, head and neck, liver or kidney cancer.

The chain employs TRBV5-1 and TRBJ2-7, with a weak D call TRBD2 (6 bases). This CDR3 spans 14 amino acids. Trimming removed 1 base at V and 4 bases at J, with 12 bases between. Germline V gene data show CDR1 as SGHRS and CDR2 as YFSETQ. The CDR3: CASSLPGELYEQYF. The CDR3 nucleotides are TGCGCCAGCAGCTTGCCGGGGGAGTTATACGAGCAGTACTTC.

CDR3 nucleotide sequence: TGTGCCAGCAGCTCATCACCCATTAGGACTGTATCCTACAATGAGCAGTTCTTC. Its translation is CASSSSPIRTVSYNEQFF. The V and J genes are TRBV11-2 and TRBJ2-1, with D perhaps TRBD2 (5 bases). Trimming shortened V by 4 bases and J by 1 base, and 20 bases separated the two germline ends. CDR3 size: 18 residues. Germline values: CDR1 SGHAT, CDR2 FQNNGV.

V and J are TRBV7-8 and TRBJ2-7; D unresolved. Germline V gene lookup returns CDR1 SGHVS and CDR2 FQNEAQ. V shed 6 bases and J shed 0 bases, with 9 bases lying between them. This CDR3 comprises 13 residues. Here the CDR3 DNA reads TGTGCCAGCAGGGCAGCTCACTCCTACGAGCAGTACTTC. Residues: CASRAAHSYEQYF.

The genes are TRBV5-4 and TRBJ2-7; D might be TRBD2 (5 bases). Trimming cost V 1 base and J 3 bases, with 17 bases left between them. This CDR3 has 16 residues. The germline CDR1 and CDR2 sequences are SGHNT and YYREEE (reference sequence). CDR3 loop: CASSLKEATRSYEQYF. In DNA, the CDR3 is TGTGCCAGCAGCTTGAAGGAGGCCACTAGGAGCTACGAGCAGTACTTC.

This chain links TRBV10-3 with TRBJ2-1; D gene ambiguous. With 5 bases removed from V and 11 bases from J, the gap between germline ends came to 16 bases. Germline V gene sequence: CDR1 ENHRY, CDR2 SYGVKD. This CDR3 comprises 13 residues. The CDR3 region is CAISFQTDAKQFF. The DNA of the CDR3 is TGTGCCATCAGTTTCCAAACTGACGCTAAGCAGTTCTTC.

This clone was observed a few times. The CDR3 loop is CASSSTELGNTIYF. In DNA form, the CDR3 reads TGTGCCAGCAGCTCGACAGAATTGGGGAACACCATATATTTT. The chain uses TRBV7-9 and TRBJ1-3, with D perhaps matching TRBD1 (5 bases). This CDR3 comprises 14 residues. Per the germline V gene, CDR1 is SEHNR and CDR2 is FQNEAQ (reference sequence). Between the trimmed V and J ends, which lost 4 bases and 7 bases, there was a span of 14 bases.

The genes are TRBV30 and TRBJ1-5, with TRBD1 matching over 8 bases. Trimming at V came to 6 bases and at J to 5 bases, leaving 6 bases not matched to a gene. The CDR3 is 13 residues long. Germline V CDR1 and CDR2: GTSNPN, SVGIG (reference sequence). In DNA, the CDR3 is TGTGCCTGTGAACAGGGGGGCGATCAGCCCCAGCATTTT. Translation: CACEQGGDQPQHF.

V is TRBV28 and J is TRBJ2-7; 7 positions match TRBD2. In germline, CDR1 is MDHEN, CDR2 SYDVKM. The J segment lost 0 bases and the V segment lost 2 bases, leaving 4 bases of the junction unmatched. This CDR3 comprises 15 residues. The CDR3 nucleotides read TGTGCCAGCAGTTTAAGCGGGGTTCACTCCTACGAGCAGTACTTC. Translation gives CASSLSGVHSYEQYF.

This clone was seen a single time. The V and J genes are TRBV18 and TRBJ2-1; TRBD1 matches at 9 bases. Germline CDR1 reads KGHSH; CDR2 reads LQKENI. The junction had 4 bases not matched to a gene; V was cut back by 2 bases and J by 2 bases. There are 16 residues in the CDR3. CDR3 sequence (DNA): TGTGCCAGCTCACCATTTAGGACAGGGGCCTACAATGAGCAGTTCTTC. This translates into CASSPFRTGAYNEQFF.

This sequence joins TRBV7-6 and TRBJ2-1; D gene ambiguous. CDR3 length equals 16 residues. Per germline, CDR1 SGHVS and CDR2 FNYEAQ. Trimming removed 6 bases at V and 5 bases at J, with 20 bases between. The chain's CDR3 is CASRDPRRNLNNEQFF. As DNA, the CDR3 is TGTGCCAGCAGGGACCCGCGACGAAACCTGAACAATGAGCAGTTCTTC.

The rearrangement joins TRBV9 to TRBJ2-7; 7 nucleotides line up with TRBD2. The trim removed 2 bases at V and 5 bases at J, leaving 10 bases unmatched. The CDR3 is made up of 15 amino acids. Germline V gene sequence: CDR1 SGDLS, CDR2 YYNGEE. CDR3: CASSVSLAEGNEQYF. Written as DNA, the CDR3 is TGTGCCAGCAGCGTGTCTCTAGCGGAGGGGAACGAGCAGTACTTC.

This clone was counted once. The chain carries TRBV5-1 and TRBJ2-1; either TRBD1 or TRBD2 may supply D (5 bases each). Germline CDR1 reads SGHRS; CDR2 reads YFSETQ. The CDR3 totals 15 residues. V shed 2 bases and J shed 2 bases, with 11 bases lying between them. DNA of the CDR3: TGCGCCAGCAGCTTTACGGGACCGACCTACAATGAGCAGTTCTTC. Encoded protein: CASSFTGPTYNEQFF.

The chain carries TRBV5-1 and TRBJ2-1, with 10 bases aligning to TRBD2. The germline CDR1 and CDR2 sequences are SGHRS and YFSETQ. V lost 2 bases, J lost 6 bases, and 17 bases stayed unmatched. This CDR3 is 19 amino acids long. The DNA for the CDR3 is TGCGCCAGCAGCTTCCCACCCCTAGCGGGAGCTTCAGTTCTCAATGAGCAGTTCTTC. Its translation is CASSFPPLAGASVLNEQFF.

This clone was observed once. The chain carries TRBV6-6 and TRBJ1-2; D ambiguous. Trimming pared 3 bases from V and 3 bases from J, leaving 11 bases between. Germline CDR1 and CDR2: MNHNY and SVGAGI (reference sequence). The length of the CDR3 is 14 residues. The CDR3, as DNA: TGTGCCAGCAGTTATAGGATGGGCGACTATGGCTACACCTTC. Its translation is CASSYRMGDYGYTF.